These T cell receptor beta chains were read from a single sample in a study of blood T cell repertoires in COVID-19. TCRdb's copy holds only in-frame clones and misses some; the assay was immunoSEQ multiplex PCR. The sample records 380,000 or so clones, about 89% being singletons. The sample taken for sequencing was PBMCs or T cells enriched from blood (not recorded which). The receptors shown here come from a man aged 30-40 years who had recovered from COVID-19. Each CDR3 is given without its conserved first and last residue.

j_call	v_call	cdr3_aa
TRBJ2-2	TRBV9	ASSVPSGGPDTGELF
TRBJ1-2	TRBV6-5	ASSYRGGYT
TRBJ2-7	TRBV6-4	ASSVEGIQGYEQY
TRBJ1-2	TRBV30	AWYDSGTGLGGYT
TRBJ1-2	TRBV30	AWSREGSDAGYT
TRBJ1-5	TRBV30	AYSTAWGNQPQH
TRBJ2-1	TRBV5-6	ASSFRDRDQQF
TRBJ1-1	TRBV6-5	ASSYALWAANTEAF
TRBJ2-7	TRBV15	ATSRNPGLAARGEQY
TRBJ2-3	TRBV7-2	ASSSRGDSAQY
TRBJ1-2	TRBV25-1	ASSEYGTGVYGYT
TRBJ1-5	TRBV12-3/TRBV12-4	ASRDRGRQPQH
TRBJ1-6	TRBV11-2	ASSRTGQSSYNSPLH
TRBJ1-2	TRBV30	AWKGAGDGYT
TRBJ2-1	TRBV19	ASSNGVSYNEQF
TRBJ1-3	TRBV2	ASQRAGGAGNTIY
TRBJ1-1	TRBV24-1	ATSDFTGVSTEAF
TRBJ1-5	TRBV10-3	AISEGEGNQPQH
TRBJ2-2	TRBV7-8	ASSLVAGVAERSGELF
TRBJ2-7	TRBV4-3	ASSQFQGAYEQY
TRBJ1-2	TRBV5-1	ASSLAPGQGANGYT
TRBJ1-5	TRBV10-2	ASSGETGVFNQPQH
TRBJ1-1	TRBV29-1	SVHMNTEAF
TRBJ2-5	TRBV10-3	AISGEGQGAWTQY
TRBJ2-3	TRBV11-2	ASSLVEVPDTQY
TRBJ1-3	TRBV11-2	ASSFSDNAGNTIY
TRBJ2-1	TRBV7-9	ASSLAAGNNEQF
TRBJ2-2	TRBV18	ASSPSTGELF
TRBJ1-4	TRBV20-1	SAPQGVELF
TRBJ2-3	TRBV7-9	ASSLAGRTDTQY
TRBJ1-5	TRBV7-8	ASSYTGDQPQH
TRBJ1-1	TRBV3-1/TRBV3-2	ASSQEGSMNTEAF
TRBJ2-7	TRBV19	ASSSKGDEQY
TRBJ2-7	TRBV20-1	SARGRLGQY
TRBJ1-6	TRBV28	ASLYGGEAYNSPLH
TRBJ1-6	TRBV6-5	ASSYDRGSSPLH
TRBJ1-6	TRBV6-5	ASRPPGSPLH
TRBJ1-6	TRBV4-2	ASSQDGGNSPLH
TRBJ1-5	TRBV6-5	ASTRGVYSNQPQH
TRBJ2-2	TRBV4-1	ASSQTGGGNTGELF
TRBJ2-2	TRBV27	ASSTPQGWNTGELF
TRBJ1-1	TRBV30	AWSAVLNTEAF
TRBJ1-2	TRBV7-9	ASSLSWAGTNYGYT
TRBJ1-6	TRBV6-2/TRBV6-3	ASSSQGQGNSPLH
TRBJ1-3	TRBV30	AWSRGTGNTIY
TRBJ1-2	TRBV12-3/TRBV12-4	ASRTQGTDGYT
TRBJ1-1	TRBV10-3	ATKDRVETEAF
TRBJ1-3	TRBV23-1	ASSQSTDSDNFSGNTIY
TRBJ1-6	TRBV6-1	ASSESGGGYNSPLH
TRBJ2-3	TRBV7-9	ASSSKDRTSTDTQY
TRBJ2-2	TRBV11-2	ASSSLAGPRAGELF
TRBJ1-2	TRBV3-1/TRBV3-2	ASSQDGARDLGYGYT
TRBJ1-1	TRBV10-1	ASSESRNTEAF
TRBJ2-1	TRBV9	ASSASGGSDEQF
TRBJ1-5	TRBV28	ASRPPQGRQPQH
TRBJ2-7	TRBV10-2	ATAGQGAREQY
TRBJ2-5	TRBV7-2	ASSRAETQY